Each of the 21 T cell receptor beta chains below was sequenced from the same sample in a study of blood T cell repertoires in COVID-19. Sequenced by immunoSEQ multiplex PCR; TCRdb stores in-frame clones only, minus some. The table records about 290,000 clones, roughly 89% of them present only once. The sample was peripheral blood. These receptors were obtained from a woman aged 30 to 39 with COVID-19, enrolled during active disease.

The gene calls are TRBV18 and TRBJ1-6; D is possibly TRBD1 (5 bases). The CDR3 loop spans 21 amino acids. V lost 5 bases, J lost 3 bases, and 29 bases lay in between. Germline CDR1 and CDR2: KGHSH and LQKENI. CDR3 in DNA: TGTGCCAGCTCAGCAATATTAATAATTAACCCCAGGGTAAACTATAATTCACCCCTCCACTTT. It specifies CASSAILIINPRVNYNSPLHF.

The J gene is TRBJ1-2, the V gene TRBV6-5; 7 nucleotides agree with TRBD1. Germline V CDR1 and CDR2: MNHEY, SVGAGI. This CDR3 has 12 residues. The ends lost 4 bases at V and 10 bases at J; junction bases unmatched: 6. In DNA, the CDR3 is TGTGCCAGCAGTTCGGGACAGAGCCCCTACACCTTC. Encoded protein: CASSSGQSPYTF.

The chain is built from TRBV5-5 and TRBJ2-1; TRBD2 matches 11 bases. The V gene's germline CDR1 is SGHKS and CDR2 YYEKEE (reference sequence). The CDR3 is 15 amino acids. The junction had 7 bases not matched to a gene; V was cut back by 1 base and J by 10 bases. The CDR3 DNA sequence: TGTGCCAGCAGCTTGCGGTTAGCGGGGGGGCGGGAGCAGTTCTTC. It is translated as CASSLRLAGGREQFF.

The rearrangement uses TRBV9 and TRBJ2-1, with D perhaps TRBD2 (6 bases). The CDR3 has 15 amino acids. From germline, CDR1 is SGDLS and CDR2 YYNGEE. Between the trimmed V and J ends, which lost 6 bases and 1 base, there was a span of 14 bases. The CDR3 reads CASTVSGESYNEQFF. CDR3 in DNA: TGTGCCAGCACAGTATCGGGGGAGTCCTACAATGAGCAGTTCTTC.

The V and J genes are TRBV30 and TRBJ1-4, with TRBD1 matching 9 bases. Trimming removed 1 base from V and 2 bases from J; junction bases left unmatched: 14. Per the germline V gene, CDR1 is GTSNPN and CDR2 is SVGIG (reference sequence). The CDR3 totals 19 residues. CDR3 nucleotides: TGTGCCTGGAGTGGTGAGGGACAGGGCTATTCACGGACTAATGAAAAACTGTTTTTT. It codes for CAWSGEGQGYSRTNEKLFF.

The V and J genes are TRBV30 and TRBJ1-6, with D possibly TRBD1 on 6 matching bases. Germline CDR1 reads GTSNPN; CDR2 reads SVGIG (reference sequence). This CDR3 contains 15 residues. The V end lost 3 bases, the J end lost 7 bases, and 16 bases lay between the germline ends. The CDR3 DNA reads as TGTGCCTGGAGCAGGGGAAGGGCACTGAATTCACCCCTCCACTTT. Its protein product is CAWSRGRALNSPLHF.

The V and J genes are TRBV3-1 (or the pseudogene TRBV3-2) and TRBJ2-7, with 9 bases lining up with TRBD1. J lost 12 bases, V lost 4 bases, and 19 bases had no gene match. Germline CDR1 and CDR2: LGHDT and YNNKEL (reference sequence). This CDR3 contains 16 residues. CDR3 coding DNA: TGTGCCAGCAGCCCAGAGGGGGGGACAGGGACCCCCCGGCGGTACTTC. It is translated as CASSPEGGTGTPRRYF.

The chain combines TRBV27 with TRBJ1-2, with TRBD1 matching over 9 bases. Trimming cost V 7 bases and J 8 bases; bases outside gene matches: 11. Germline CDR1 reads MNHEY; CDR2 reads SMNVEV (reference sequence). There are 14 residues in the CDR3. CDR3 residues: CASKITGGAEGYTF. The CDR3 DNA reads TGTGCCAGCAAGATAACAGGGGGCGCGGAAGGCTACACCTTC.

The genes are TRBV21-1 and TRBJ1-5; the table's TRBD1 call for D was not verified on the DNA. TRBV21-1 is marked as a pseudogene. The CDR3 is 14 amino acids. The CDR3 DNA follows: TGTGCCAGCAGCCTGACAGGTTTCGATCAGCCCCAGCATTTT. This codes for CASSLTGFDQPQHF.

V gene TRBV11-2 combines with J gene TRBJ1-4, with a tentative D call TRBD1 (6 bases). Germline V gene data show CDR1 as SGHAT and CDR2 as FQNNGV. This CDR3 contains 15 residues. Deletions cut 6 bases from V and 6 bases from J, with 17 bases between. The CDR3 bases are TGTGCCAGCAGACATCCGGGACAAGCGGATGAAAAACTGTTTTTT. It encodes CASRHPGQADEKLFF.

The chain couples TRBV7-9 to TRBJ1-6; the D gene is possibly TRBD1 (5 bases). The germline CDR1 and CDR2 sequences are SEHNR and FQNEAQ (reference sequence). V was cut by 8 bases and J by 9 bases, with 23 bases left in between. The CDR3 is made up of 16 amino acids. CDR3 sequence (DNA): TGTGCCAGCTCGAAACCCACCGGGGACTTTCCTTCACCCCTCCACTTT. Encoded protein: CASSKPTGDFPSPLHF.

This clone was picked up one time. The chain recombines TRBV27 with TRBJ2-1; D remains ambiguous. The CDR3 is made up of 13 amino acids. Trimming removed 7 bases at V and 4 bases at J, with 11 bases between. CDR1 is MNHEY and CDR2 is SMNVEV in the germline V gene (reference sequence). The CDR3 region is CASTPNRYNEQFF. The CDR3 DNA reads TGTGCCAGCACCCCAAATAGATACAATGAGCAGTTCTTC.

This chain connects TRBV19 to TRBJ1-6; 7 bases agree with TRBD1. The trim removed 3 bases at V and 8 bases at J, leaving 7 bases unmatched. Germline V gene data show CDR1 as LNHDA and CDR2 as SQIVND (reference sequence). The CDR3 spans 15 residues. In DNA form, the CDR3 reads TGTGCCAGTAGTATCCCCGGGACAGCCTATTCACCCCTCCACTTT. Its protein product is CASSIPGTAYSPLHF.

The rearrangement uses TRBV21-1 and TRBJ1-3; the DNA was not used to check the table's D call, TRBD1. TRBV21-1 corresponds to a pseudogene. CDR3 length equals 20 residues. The CDR3 DNA reads as TGTGCCAGCATCCCCGAAAGACAGGGTGAGATTCAGTTACCTGGAAACACCATATATTTT. As protein: CASIPERQGEIQLPGNTIYF.

The gene calls are TRBV7-5 and TRBJ2-3; no DNA check was done on the table's D call, TRBD2. TRBV7-5 is shown as a pseudogene. This CDR3 has 18 amino acids. CDR3 nucleotide sequence: TGTGTCAGAAGCTTAACGGGACAAGCGGGGGGGCCATCAGATACGCAGTATTTT. It yields the protein CVRSLTGQAGGPSDTQYF.

This clone was counted a single time. V is TRBV19 and J is TRBJ2-5, with D possibly being TRBD1 (6 bases). Trimming cost V 3 bases and J 7 bases, with 9 bases left between them. The germline V gene has CDR1 LNHDA and CDR2 SQIVND (reference sequence). There are 12 residues in the CDR3. CDR3: CASSMGAGTQYF. The CDR3 bases are TGTGCCAGTAGTATGGGGGCCGGGACCCAGTACTTC.

This clone was recorded once. The chain carries TRBV18 and TRBJ1-2, with 7 nucleotides matching TRBD1. CDR3 size: 15 residues. Germline CDR1 KGHSH, CDR2 LQKENI. J was trimmed by 0 bases and V by 3 bases; bases with no gene match: 4. CDR3: CASSPGTDANYGYTF. The CDR3 DNA reads TGTGCCAGCTCACCTGGGACAGACGCTAACTATGGCTACACCTTC.

The CDR3 here is CASSSHLLEGIKPQHF. CDR3 in DNA: TGTGCCAGCAGCTCTCATCTCTTGGAGGGAATAAAGCCCCAGCATTTT. This chain connects TRBV7-2 to TRBJ1-5, with unresolved D. Looked up from germline, CDR1 is SGHTA and CDR2 is FQGNSA. Trimming pared 4 bases from V and 8 bases from J, leaving 21 bases between. This CDR3 contains 16 residues.

The V gene is TRBV5-1, the J gene TRBJ1-2, with D possibly being TRBD1 (6 bases). V was pared by 3 bases and J by 7 bases, with 16 bases between. The CDR3 is 14 residues long. The germline V gene has CDR1 SGHRS and CDR2 YFSETQ. CDR3 DNA sequence: TGCGCCAGCAGCTACGGTACAGGGTTGGGTGGCTACACCTTC. Amino acids: CASSYGTGLGGYTF.

This chain links TRBV2 with TRBJ1-6; D is unresolved. Germline V gene lookup returns CDR1 SNHLY and CDR2 FYNNEI. Between the trimmed V and J ends, which lost 5 bases and 0 bases, there was a span of 8 bases. This CDR3 comprises 15 residues. The CDR3 nucleotides read TGTGCCAGCAGTAACATGAACTCCTATAATTCACCCCTCCACTTT. Translating it yields CASSNMNSYNSPLHF.

The chain employs TRBV19 and TRBJ2-5; weak D call: TRBD1 (6 bases). This CDR3 has 14 residues. Germline lookup yields CDR1 LNHDA and CDR2 SQIVND (reference sequence). Trimming cost V 9 bases and J 3 bases, with 17 bases left between them. The CDR3 coding sequence is TGTGCCAGAGGGGGACAACCGGGGAAAGAGACCCAGTACTTC. As protein: CARGGQPGKETQYF.